These 24 T cell receptor beta chains were sequenced from one sample in a study of T cell clonotyping in hematopoietic cell transplantation. The repertoire was sequenced with immunoSEQ multiplex PCR; TCRdb's copy has only in-frame clones and lacks some. The sample lists 70,000 or so clones; roughly 93% were seen once. Sequencing used peripheral blood mononuclear cells. The receptors come from a man over 45 in good health. Some clones in this sample may be carry-over from other donors' samples.

The chain links TRBV27 to TRBJ2-7; D possibly corresponds to TRBD1 (5 bases). Deletions cut 6 bases from V and 2 bases from J, with 17 bases between. Germline loops: CDR1 MNHEY, CDR2 SMNVEV (reference sequence). CDR3 size: 15 residues. The CDR3 coding sequence is TGTGCCAGCAGCCCAGCAGGGAAACTCACCTACGAGCAGTACTTC. Translated, it gives CASSPAGKLTYEQYF.

The gene calls are TRBV9 and TRBJ1-1, with D perhaps matching TRBD1 (5 bases). The CDR3 consists of 14 residues. Germline V gene lookup returns CDR1 SGDLS and CDR2 YYNGEE. The ends were cut back, 0 bases at V and 8 bases at J, with 14 bases in the middle. The CDR3 DNA follows: TGTGCCAGCAGCGTAGGAGAGGGACTATGGGAAGCTTTCTTT. This sequence encodes CASSVGEGLWEAFF.

V usage is TRBV19 and J usage is TRBJ2-7; possibly TRBD2 for D (5 bases). Germline-derived CDR1 and CDR2 are LNHDA and SQIVND (reference sequence). The CDR3 totals 13 residues. The V end was cut by 10 bases, the J end by 0 bases, with 13 bases between. The CDR3 region has the DNA TGTGCCACCTCCGGGGTGACCTCCTACGAGCAGTACTTC. Translated, it gives CATSGVTSYEQYF.

This chain links TRBV7-3 with TRBJ2-7, with D perhaps being TRBD1 or TRBD2 (7 bases each). Germline V CDR1 and CDR2: SGHTA, FQGTGA. V lost 5 bases, J lost 2 bases, and 13 bases lay in between. CDR3 length: 14 amino acids. This CDR3 reads CASSAGGVPYEQYF. The CDR3 coding sequence is TGTGCCAGCAGCGCAGGGGGGGTTCCCTACGAGCAGTACTTC.

The chain links TRBV9 to TRBJ1-1; tentatively, D is TRBD1 (5 bases). The CDR3 is 14 residues long. Per the germline V gene, CDR1 is SGDLS and CDR2 is YYNGEE. The V end was cut by 4 bases, the J end by 1 base, with 11 bases between. For the CDR3, the DNA is TGTGCCAGCAGCTTATCGACAGCGAACACTGAAGCTTTCTTT. It specifies CASSLSTANTEAFF.

V and J are TRBV9 and TRBJ1-5, with D possibly TRBD1 on 6 matching bases. The CDR3 runs 15 residues. Germline-derived CDR1 and CDR2 are SGDLS and YYNGEE. Between the trimmed V and J ends, which lost 3 bases and 5 bases, there was a span of 15 bases. CDR3 loop: CASSAGGQIHQPQHF. For the CDR3, the DNA is TGTGCCAGCAGCGCGGGGGGACAAATCCATCAGCCCCAGCATTTT.

The rearrangement links TRBV7-2 to TRBJ2-7; 8 bases agree with TRBD2. The CDR3 loop spans 15 amino acids. CDR1 is SGHTA, CDR2 FQGNSA, per germline. Germline trimming cut 1 base from V and 2 bases from J; bases unmatched to any gene: 4. CDR3: CASSLGLALPYEQYF. For the CDR3, the DNA is TGTGCCAGCAGCTTAGGACTAGCGTTACCCTACGAGCAGTACTTC.

This chain connects TRBV2 to TRBJ1-1; D is unresolved. CDR3 length: 14 residues. The V end was cut by 2 bases, the J end by 1 base, with 8 bases between. Germline-derived CDR1 and CDR2 are SNHLY and FYNNEI. CDR3 loop: CASSESSRNTEAFF. DNA for the CDR3: TGTGCCAGCAGTGAATCTAGCCGGAACACTGAAGCTTTCTTT. Based on the CDR3 plus reference TRBV2 and TRBJ1-1, the full variable domain is EPEVTQTPSHQVTQMGQEVILRCVPISNHLYFYWYRQILGQKVEFLVSFYNNEISEKSEIFDDQFSVERPDGSNFTLKIRSTKLEDSAMYFCASSESSRNTEAFFGQGTRLTVV.

The chain uses TRBV5-4 and TRBJ2-7; TRBD2 aligns across 12 bases. Looked up from germline, CDR1 is SGHNT and CDR2 is YYREEE (reference sequence). Unmatched junction bases numbered 3, after V lost 2 bases and J lost 6 bases. The CDR3 spans 14 residues. The CDR3 region has the DNA TGTGCCAGCAGCTTCGGACTAGCGGGGACCGAGCAGTACTTC. Translation gives CASSFGLAGTEQYF.

The rearrangement joins TRBV29-1 to TRBJ1-2, with D possibly being TRBD1 (5 bases). Germline V gene sequence: CDR1 SQVTM, CDR2 ANQGSEA. Trimming pared 5 bases from V and 4 bases from J, leaving 11 bases between. The CDR3 contains 12 residues. Here the CDR3 DNA reads TGCAGCGTTCAAGGGGAGGGCTATGGCTACACCTTC. It is translated as CSVQGEGYGYTF.

The rearrangement joins TRBV7-3 to TRBJ1-1; a possible D gene is TRBD1 (5 bases). Per the germline V gene, CDR1 is SGHTA and CDR2 is FQGTGA. The CDR3 has 13 amino acids. Trimming removed 5 bases at V and 7 bases at J, with 14 bases between. The CDR3 region has the DNA TGTGCCAGCAGCGCCGTAGGGGTCAGTGAAGCTTTCTTT. Translating gives CASSAVGVSEAFF.

This clone was found once. The rearrangement links TRBV29-1 to TRBJ1-1; TRBD1 might be the D (6 bases). Germline V gene data show CDR1 as SQVTM and CDR2 as ANQGSEA. V lost 7 bases and J 1 base, leaving 10 bases between the germline ends. The CDR3 is 12 residues long. The CDR3 sequence is CSEGQPNTEAFF. The CDR3 bases are TGCAGCGAAGGACAGCCGAACACTGAAGCTTTCTTT.

The rearrangement joins TRBV19 to TRBJ2-4, with 9 positions matching TRBD1. From germline, CDR1 is LNHDA and CDR2 SQIVND (reference sequence). This CDR3 has 15 amino acids. J lost 3 bases, V lost 5 bases, and 5 bases had no gene match. The CDR3 DNA is TGTGCCAGTAGTTCTTACAGGGGGCTCAAAAACATTCAGTACTTC. As protein: CASSSYRGLKNIQYF.

The gene calls are TRBV15 and TRBJ1-2; TRBD1 matches 7 bases. CDR3 length equals 14 residues. V lost 1 base, J lost 3 bases, and 2 bases stayed unmatched. Germline loops: CDR1 LNHNV, CDR2 YYDKDF (reference sequence). Here the CDR3 DNA reads TGTGCCACCAGCAGAGGGGGACAGCACTATGGCTACACCTTC. Protein sequence: CATSRGGQHYGYTF.

The gene calls are TRBV6-1 and TRBJ1-1; 9 bases are a match to TRBD1. The CDR3 spans 14 residues. V dropped 6 bases and J dropped 3; count of bases not matched to a gene: 5. Germline CDR1 and CDR2: MNHNS and SASEGT. The CDR3 loop is CASSQQGADTEAFF. CDR3 bases: TGTGCCAGCAGCCAACAGGGGGCGGACACTGAAGCTTTCTTT.

The rearrangement links TRBV29-1 to TRBJ1-2; D is possibly TRBD1 (5 bases). Trimming left V 7 bases short and J 8 bases short, with 17 bases between. This CDR3 spans 12 amino acids. Germline loops: CDR1 SQVTM, CDR2 ANQGSEA. CDR3 coding DNA: TGCAGCGCTGCCGAGGACACTCGCGGCTACACCTTC. Translated, it gives CSAAEDTRGYTF.

The chain recombines TRBV7-2 with TRBJ1-1; D is unresolved. Germline V gene sequence: CDR1 SGHTA, CDR2 FQGNSA. V shed 1 base and J shed 3 bases, with 6 bases lying between them. The length of the CDR3 is 13 residues. The CDR3 DNA is TGTGCCAGCAGCTTAGTTGAGGACACTGAAGCTTTCTTT. Amino acid sequence: CASSLVEDTEAFF.

J is TRBJ2-3 and V is TRBV5-1; D possibly uses TRBD1 or TRBD2 (5 bases each). Trimming took 5 bases from V and 2 from J, leaving 12 bases between them. The V gene's germline CDR1 is SGHRS and CDR2 YFSETQ. CDR3 length equals 14 residues. The CDR3 sequence: CASSSGPNTDTQYF. The CDR3 DNA reads TGCGCCAGCAGTTCGGGACCAAACACAGATACGCAGTATTTT.

The chain carries TRBV28 and TRBJ1-3; D not resolved. The germline V gene has CDR1 MDHEN and CDR2 SYDVKM. V was trimmed by 5 bases and J by 5 bases, leaving 16 bases between them. This CDR3 is built from 15 residues. Written as DNA, the CDR3 is TGTGCCAGCAGTCTAGCACGATTCAGGAGAAACACCATATATTTT. This translates into CASSLARFRRNTIYF.

The V and J genes are TRBV19 and TRBJ1-4; D gene ambiguous. Germline V gene data show CDR1 as LNHDA and CDR2 as SQIVND (reference sequence). This CDR3 contains 13 residues. Deletions cut 7 bases from V and 3 bases from J, with 9 bases between. Here the CDR3 DNA reads TGTGCCAGTACCCCGCGAGCTAATGAAAAACTGTTTTTT. This translates into CASTPRANEKLFF.

The V and J genes are TRBV11-2 and TRBJ2-7, with D perhaps TRBD2 (7 bases). The germline V gene has CDR1 SGHAT and CDR2 FQNNGV. CDR3 length: 14 amino acids. Trimming shortened V by 8 bases and J by 0 bases, and 14 bases separated the two germline ends. The CDR3 loop reads CASSRGGSSYEQYF. For the CDR3, the DNA is TGTGCCAGCTCTCGCGGGGGCAGCTCCTACGAGCAGTACTTC.

This chain links TRBV18 with TRBJ2-1; perhaps TRBD2 as D (5 bases). CDR1 and CDR2 from the germline V gene are KGHSH and LQKENI. CDR3 size: 16 residues. V was cut by 5 bases and J by 10 bases, with 24 bases left in between. CDR3 region: CASSSPAGRTLVEQFF. In nucleotides, the CDR3 is TGTGCCAGCTCATCGCCGGCGGGCAGGACTCTAGTGGAGCAGTTCTTC.

CDR3 in amino acids: CASSPRDSSYEQYF. In DNA, the CDR3 is TGTGCCAGCAGCCCTAGGGACAGCTCCTACGAGCAGTACTTC. The J gene is TRBJ2-7, the V gene TRBV4-2; the match to TRBD1 covers 7 bases. Germline CDR1 is LGHNA and CDR2 is YNFKEQ. Losses at the gene ends were 4 bases for V and 0 bases for J; bases not matched to a gene: 3. This CDR3 region has 14 residues.

The rearrangement uses TRBV11-3 and TRBJ2-1, with TRBD2 matching 9 bases. The length of the CDR3 is 18 residues. Germline CDR1 SGHNT, CDR2 YENEEA. V shed 0 bases, J shed 0 bases, and the junction held 6 bases outside the gene matches. The CDR3 DNA is TGTGCCAGCAGCTTAGATCTTAGCGGGAGTCGCTCCTACAATGAGCAGTTCTTC. Its translation: CASSLDLSGSRSYNEQFF.